The source of this T cell receptor beta chain is a study of cytomegalovirus exposure and HLA in healthy donors. Study-wide results and caveats: The study listed some 160 cytomegalovirus-associated TCR beta chains. Subsequent analysis found a tendency for first-cohort TCR clusters to co-occur within the 120 or so validation repertoires. Rarity marked most TCR sequences, yet some public TCRs occurred in many donors.

Of note for this clone: Its antigen is unidentified.

Profiled with immunoSEQ multiplex PCR; TCRdb holds only in-frame clones, not every one. The repertoire holds fewer than 200,000 clones, with around nine tenths as singletons. Trimming removed 7 bases from V and 6 bases from J, with 13 bases in between. This CDR3 comprises 13 residues. CDR1 SGHNT and CDR2 YYREEE come from the germline V gene (reference sequence). The rearrangement uses TRBV5-4 and TRBJ1-4, with no clear D. Sequenced: PBMCs. This clonotype was sampled from a woman in her twenties or thirties in good health and CMV-seronegative. The CDR3 region has the DNA TGTGCCAGCGGCCACGCCCGGGATGAAAAACTGTTTTTT. Its protein is CASGHARDEKLFF. The full variable domain, in which reference TRBV5-4 and TRBJ1-4 provide the parts outside the CDR3, is ETGVTQSPTHLIKTRGQQVTLRCSSQSGHNTVSWYQQALGQGPQFIFQYYREEENGRGNFPPRFSGLQFPNYSSELNVNALELDDSALYLCASGHARDEKLFFGSGTQLSVL.